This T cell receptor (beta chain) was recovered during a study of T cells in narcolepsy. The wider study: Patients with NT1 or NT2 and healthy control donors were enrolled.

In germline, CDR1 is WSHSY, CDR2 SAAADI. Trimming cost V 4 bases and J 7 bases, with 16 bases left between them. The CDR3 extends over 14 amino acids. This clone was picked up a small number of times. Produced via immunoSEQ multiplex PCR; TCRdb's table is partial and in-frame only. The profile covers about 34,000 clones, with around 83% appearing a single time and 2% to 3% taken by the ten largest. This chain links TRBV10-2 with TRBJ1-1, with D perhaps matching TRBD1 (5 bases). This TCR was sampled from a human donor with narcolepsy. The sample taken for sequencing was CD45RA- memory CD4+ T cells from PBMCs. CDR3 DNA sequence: TGCGCCAGCAGTGCAGGACGGAGCGGGGGTGAAGCTTTCTTT. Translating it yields CASSAGRSGGEAFF.